This TCR beta chain was documented in a study of spatial heterogeneity in lung cancer. On the study more broadly: Beta-chain sequences were consistently detected more often than alpha-chain sequences. Whole-study findings and limits: One measure, the expanded intratumoral alpha and beta TCR count, tracked tumor mutation counts.

With 2 bases removed from V and 7 bases from J, the gap between germline ends came to 5 bases. This CDR3 has 11 amino acids. TCRdb passed the 5' RACE reads through MiXCR, listing each CDR3 protein once. The table has 10,000 to 15,000 distinct CDR3 sequences, roughly 5.4% seen once. Stated time point: sample taken at primary tumor resection. Donation came from 70 or so patients with untreated early-stage non-small cell lung cancer. This clonotype has a count of ten or more. Its antigen is currently unknown. Sample: lung tumor tissue, taken at surgery. The origin of this receptor is a male donor with early-stage non-small cell lung cancer. The chain carries TRBV12-3 or TRBV12-4 and TRBJ1-1; D ambiguous. As DNA, the CDR3 is TGTGCCAGCAGTTTATCGGTTGAAGCTTTCTTT. It encodes CASSLSVEAFF.